This entry lists 29 T cell receptor beta chains sequenced from one sample in a study of T cell repertoires in cytomegalovirus infection. TCRdb used MiXCR to reprocess the reads, holding one entry per CDR3 protein. The sample records about 160,000 distinct CDR3 sequences, roughly 21% being singletons. No cognate antigen is known for these TCRs. The sequenced sample was CD8+ T cells from cultured PBMCs, obtained from culture after CMV antigen stimulation. These receptors all come from a human donor in good health (CMV status not recorded). Some clones in this sample may be carry-over from other donors' samples.

This clonotype came up a few times. This chain connects TRBV20-1 to TRBJ1-1; D gene ambiguous. Germline assignment: CDR1 DFQATT and CDR2 SNEGSKA (reference sequence). The V and J ends lost 7 bases and 8 bases respectively, with 23 bases between them. The CDR3 runs 14 residues. The CDR3 loop reads CSDIQYVSPGEAFF. CDR3 in DNA: TGCAGTGACATCCAGTATGTCTCTCCCGGAGAAGCTTTCTTT.

This chain links TRBV6-2 or TRBV6-3 with TRBJ2-7; 7 bases are a match to TRBD2. This CDR3 comprises 15 residues. V shed 6 bases, J shed 2 bases, and the junction held 10 bases outside the gene matches. Germline V gene data show CDR1 as MNHEY and CDR2 as SVGEGT. CDR3: CASRKGRDYPYEQYF. For the CDR3, the DNA is TGTGCCAGCAGAAAAGGCCGGGACTACCCCTACGAGCAGTACTTC.

This sequence joins TRBV7-8 and TRBJ2-3; TRBD2 might be the D (5 bases). The V end lost 5 bases, the J end lost 4 bases, and 10 bases lay between the germline ends. The V gene's germline CDR1 is SGHVS and CDR2 FQNEAQ. The CDR3 contains 13 residues. The CDR3 coding sequence is TGTGCCAGCAGCGGAGGTTTCTCAGATACGCAGTATTTT. Protein product: CASSGGFSDTQYF.

This clonotype has just a few counts. The CDR3 spells CSAGGGERQTRPGSPLHF. The CDR3 nucleotides are TGCAGTGCTGGAGGGGGCGAAAGACAGACGCGGCCAGGTTCACCCCTCCACTTT. The chain combines TRBV20-1 with TRBJ1-6; 7 positions match TRBD1. CDR1 and CDR2 (germline): DFQATT, SNEGSKA (reference sequence). Trimming removed 5 bases from V and 9 bases from J; junction bases left unmatched: 22. This CDR3 contains 18 residues.

This clonotype showed up just once. This rearrangement joins TRBV10-3 to TRBJ2-7; D possibly uses TRBD1 or TRBD2 (5 bases each). CDR1 is ENHRY, CDR2 SYGVKD, per germline. The CDR3 extends over 14 amino acids. V was shortened by 5 bases and J by 2 bases, with 13 bases between the two germline ends. This CDR3 is CAISRDGGPYEQYF. CDR3 nucleotides: TGTGCCATCAGTCGGGACGGAGGACCCTACGAGCAGTACTTC.

This clonotype has just a few counts. The chain uses TRBV12-3 or TRBV12-4 and TRBJ1-1; D call uncertain. The CDR3 has 12 residues. V gave up 5 bases and J gave up 7 bases, with 11 bases separating them. The CDR3 DNA sequence: TGTGCCAGCAGTCTCTCCGGGATTGAAGCTTTCTTT. It codes for CASSLSGIEAFF.

The V and J genes are TRBV7-9 and TRBJ2-7; D is uncertain. The germline V gene encodes CDR1 SEHNR and CDR2 FQNEAQ (reference sequence). The CDR3 is made up of 13 amino acids. Trimming shortened V by 6 bases and J by 4 bases, and 13 bases separated the two germline ends. The CDR3: CASSRPLGYEQYF. CDR3 nucleotide sequence: TGTGCCAGCAGTAGGCCCCTCGGATACGAGCAGTACTTC. Full variable domain (remainder filled in from reference TRBV7-9 and TRBJ2-7): DTGVSQNPRHKITKRGQNVTFRCDPISEHNRLYWYRQTLGQGPEFLTYFQNEAQLEKSRLLSDRFSAERPKGSFSTLEIQRTEQGDSAMYLCASSRPLGYEQYFGPGTRLTVT.

Ten or more counts support this clonotype. V is TRBV29-1 and J is TRBJ2-2; 11 bases are a match to TRBD1. The junction had 6 bases not matched to a gene; V was cut back by 2 bases and J by 7 bases. Germline CDR1 SQVTM, CDR2 ANQGSEA. This CDR3 is built from 15 residues. The CDR3 nucleotides read TGCAGCGTTGAATCAGGACAGGGGGCGATCGGGGAGCTGTTTTTT. Its protein is CSVESGQGAIGELFF.

The V and J genes are TRBV10-2 and TRBJ2-5; the D is unclear. The CDR3 runs 14 residues. V was trimmed by 7 bases and J by 3 bases, leaving 15 bases between them. Germline CDR1 reads WSHSY; CDR2 reads SAAADI. The CDR3 DNA reads as TGCGCCAGCAATTACCAATTGGGGAAAGAGACCCAGTACTTC. Protein: CASNYQLGKETQYF.

The chain couples TRBV11-2 to TRBJ2-1; the match to TRBD1 covers 7 bases. The CDR3 has 15 amino acids. The germline gives CDR1 SGHAT, CDR2 FQNNGV. After removal of 8 bases from V and 4 bases from J, the junction contained 11 bases not matched to a gene. Here the CDR3 DNA reads TGTGCCAGCCGGATAGCCGGGACAGAATACAATGAGCAGTTCTTC. Encoded protein: CASRIAGTEYNEQFF.

The chain carries TRBV6-2 or TRBV6-3 and TRBJ1-1, with a possible D match to TRBD1 (6 bases). Germline V gives CDR1 MNHEY, CDR2 SVGEGT. The CDR3 loop spans 16 amino acids. Trimming took off 0 bases at V and 1 base at J, with 12 bases between the two ends. CDR3 DNA sequence: TGTGCCAGCAGTTACTCGAAGGGGGGCCAGAACACTGAAGCTTTCTTT. Protein sequence: CASSYSKGGQNTEAFF.

The chain links TRBV12-3 or TRBV12-4 to TRBJ1-4, with D perhaps matching TRBD1 (6 bases). V shed 7 bases and J shed 7 bases, with 13 bases lying between them. This CDR3 contains 13 residues. CDR3 residues: CASKPGDSEKLFF. Here the CDR3 DNA reads TGTGCCAGCAAACCAGGGGATAGTGAAAAACTGTTTTTT.

This clonotype was counted at least ten times. This chain joins TRBV6-2 or TRBV6-3 and TRBJ2-7; D ambiguous. CDR3 size: 12 residues. The V end lost 6 bases, the J end lost 0 bases, and 6 bases lay between the germline ends. Germline-derived CDR1 and CDR2 are MNHEY and SVGEGT. The CDR3, as DNA: TGTGCCAGCAGCCTGATCTCCTACGAGCAGTACTTC. Encoded protein: CASSLISYEQYF.

This clonotype was observed a handful of times. The chain has TRBV6-2 or TRBV6-3 and TRBJ2-3; 7 bases are shared with TRBD1. The CDR3 is 11 residues long. With 10 bases clipped from V and 10 bases from J, the junction kept 8 bases outside the gene matches. Germline V gives CDR1 MNHEY, CDR2 SVGEGT. The CDR3 reads CATQTGSAQYF. The CDR3 region has the DNA TGTGCCACGCAGACAGGGTCGGCGCAGTATTTT.

This chain uses TRBV6-6 with TRBJ1-1; TRBD1 matches 8 bases. The CDR3 has 13 residues. The V and J ends lost 2 bases and 9 bases, in that order; junction bases with no gene match: 5. From germline, CDR1 is MNHNY and CDR2 SVGAGI (reference sequence). Here the CDR3 reads CASSYGDRLQAFF. The CDR3 DNA is TGTGCCAGCAGTTACGGGGACAGGCTCCAAGCTTTCTTT.

This clonotype was counted at least ten times. The gene calls are TRBV4-1 and TRBJ1-2; 7 nucleotides align to TRBD1. Unmatched junction bases numbered 11, after V lost 1 base and J lost 0 bases. There are 18 residues in the CDR3. Germline values: CDR1 MGHRA, CDR2 YSYEKL. Written as DNA, the CDR3 is TGCGCCAGCAGCCAAGCTCCGGGACAGAGAGATGCTAACTATGGCTACACCTTC. Translating it yields CASSQAPGQRDANYGYTF.

This clonotype came up a few times. V is TRBV6-6 and J is TRBJ2-7; weak D call: TRBD2 (6 bases). Germline CDR1 reads MNHNY; CDR2 reads SVGAGI (reference sequence). The CDR3 is made up of 14 amino acids. V lost 5 bases, J lost 0 bases, and 11 bases lay in between. In nucleotides, the CDR3 is TGTGCCAGCAGTCCGGGACTGATCTCCTACGAGCAGTACTTC. Translating gives CASSPGLISYEQYF.

The sample holds a few counts of this clonotype. The chain has TRBV28 and TRBJ2-7; TRBD1 aligns across 9 bases. V dropped 1 base and J dropped 2; count of bases not matched to a gene: 9. Germline assignment: CDR1 MDHEN and CDR2 SYDVKM. This CDR3 has 17 residues. CDR3 loop: CASSLSGTGSGTYEQYF. Here the CDR3 DNA reads TGTGCCAGCAGTTTATCCGGGACAGGGTCAGGAACCTACGAGCAGTACTTC.

This clonotype was seen only a few times. This chain links TRBV7-2 with TRBJ1-2, with D tentatively TRBD1 (6 bases). This CDR3 has 15 residues. Germline V gene data show CDR1 as SGHTA and CDR2 as FQGNSA. V lost 8 bases and J 0 bases, leaving 16 bases between the germline ends. In DNA form, the CDR3 reads TGTGCCAGCCCCACCTCGGGGGGCTCTAACTATGGCTACACCTTC. Translated: CASPTSGGSNYGYTF.

V and J are TRBV10-3 and TRBJ2-1; the match to TRBD2 covers 8 bases. The V gene's germline CDR1 is ENHRY and CDR2 SYGVKD. The ends lost 6 bases at V and 0 bases at J; junction bases unmatched: 10. The CDR3 length is 17 residues. This CDR3 is CAIRAQRGLSSYNEQFF. The CDR3 region has the DNA TGTGCCATCAGAGCTCAGCGGGGGCTGAGCTCCTACAATGAGCAGTTCTTC.

The chain links TRBV9 to TRBJ1-2; 9 bases line up with TRBD1. Germline V lookup: CDR1 SGDLS, CDR2 YYNGEE. With V trimmed by 2 bases and J by 4 bases, 12 bases remained unmatched. This CDR3 spans 17 amino acids. The CDR3 DNA follows: TGTGCCAGCAGCGTGTCGGGGGGGACAGGGCCTTCCTATGGCTACACCTTC. Its translation is CASSVSGGTGPSYGYTF.

The chain has TRBV7-6 and TRBJ2-1; possibly TRBD2 for D (7 bases). The V and J ends lost 5 bases and 6 bases respectively, with 14 bases between them. CDR1 and CDR2 (germline): SGHVS, FNYEAQ. This CDR3 is built from 14 residues. This CDR3 reads CASSRRGGLNEQFF. The CDR3 DNA follows: TGTGCCAGCAGCCGTAGGGGGGGCCTCAATGAGCAGTTCTTC. The full variable domain, its missing parts supplied by reference TRBV7-6 and TRBJ2-1, is GAGVSQSPRYKVTKRGQDVALRCDPISGHVSLYWYRQALGQGPEFLTYFNYEAQQDKSGLPNDRFSAERPEGSISTLTIQRTEQRDSAMYRCASSRRGGLNEQFFGPGTRLTVL.

The V gene is TRBV6-2 or TRBV6-3, the J gene TRBJ2-5; a possible D gene is TRBD2 (7 bases). Looked up from germline, CDR1 is MNHEY and CDR2 is SVGEGT. This CDR3 comprises 16 residues. V gave up 6 bases and J gave up 0 bases, with 17 bases separating them. The CDR3 DNA reads TGTGCCAGCAGCCAGCCCGGGGGGCAGTACCAAGAGACCCAGTACTTC. This gives the protein CASSQPGGQYQETQYF.

The chain links TRBV6-5 to TRBJ2-4; unclear D gene. Trimming took off 0 bases at V and 1 base at J, with 13 bases between the two ends. The CDR3 totals 17 residues. Germline CDR1 and CDR2: MNHEY and SVGAGI. CDR3 DNA sequence: TGTGCCAGCAGTTACTCGATAGCAGGATTTGCCAAAAACATTCAGTACTTC. It specifies CASSYSIAGFAKNIQYF.

The table lists this clonotype with a few counts. J is TRBJ2-7 and V is TRBV12-3 or TRBV12-4, with D perhaps assigned TRBD1 or TRBD2 (5 bases each). This CDR3 has 15 amino acids. Trimming removed 4 bases from V and 1 base from J, with 14 bases in between. The CDR3: CASSSAGTPSYEQYF. The CDR3 DNA sequence: TGTGCCAGCAGTTCGGCCGGGACGCCGTCCTACGAGCAGTACTTC.

In this sample, this clonotype turned up a few times. J is TRBJ2-7 and V is TRBV7-9; D may be TRBD1 (6 bases). The length of the CDR3 is 14 residues. CDR1 is SEHNR, CDR2 FQNEAQ, per germline (reference sequence). Trimming left V 1 base short and J 2 bases short, with 9 bases between. The CDR3 bases are TGTGCCAGCAGCTTAGTCCAGGGGCCCTACGAGCAGTACTTC. It specifies CASSLVQGPYEQYF. The complete variable domain, with remaining parts taken from reference TRBV7-9 and TRBJ2-7, reads DTGVSQNPRHKITKRGQNVTFRCDPISEHNRLYWYRQTLGQGPEFLTYFQNEAQLEKSRLLSDRFSAERPKGSFSTLEIQRTEQGDSAMYLCASSLVQGPYEQYFGPGTRLTVT.

This chain links TRBV29-1 with TRBJ1-3, with 9 bases matching TRBD1. Germline CDR1 is SQVTM and CDR2 is ANQGSEA. With V trimmed by 4 bases and J by 4 bases, 5 bases remained unmatched. The CDR3 spans 14 residues. As DNA, the CDR3 is TGCAGCGTTGTGGACAGGGGTTCCGGAAACACCATATATTTT. Encoded protein: CSVVDRGSGNTIYF. The full variable domain, completed using reference TRBV29-1 and TRBJ1-3, is SAVISQKPSRDICQRGTSLTIQCQVDSQVTMMFWYRQQPGQSLTLIATANQGSEATYESGFVIDKFPISRPNLTFSTLTVSNMSPEDSSIYLCSVVDRGSGNTIYFGEGSWLTVV.

CDR3 DNA: TGTGCCAGCAGCCAGGGGTGGTACGAGCAGTACTTC. As protein: CASSQGWYEQYF. This chain connects TRBV7-2 to TRBJ2-7; the D gene is possibly TRBD1 (6 bases). The CDR3 extends over 12 amino acids. Trimming left V 5 bases short and J 4 bases short, with 9 bases between. CDR1 and CDR2 (germline): SGHTA, FQGNSA.

The genes are TRBV7-2 and TRBJ1-6; no firm D call. V lost 4 bases and J 4 bases, leaving 14 bases between the germline ends. Germline values: CDR1 SGHTA, CDR2 FQGNSA. The CDR3 is 16 amino acids. CDR3 DNA sequence: TGTGCCAGCAGCTCGTCAGACGTATCTTATAATTCACCCCTCCACTTT. Translating it yields CASSSSDVSYNSPLHF.